Below, 25 T cell receptor beta chains from the same sample are listed, as sequenced in a study of CD8 T cells in Susac syndrome. When the RNA was reverse transcribed, random hexamers were used with an input of 0.5 to 1 ug. TCRdb re-analysed the immunoSEQ multiplex PCR reads in MiXCR, keeping a single row per CDR3 protein. The sample includes some 180,000 distinct CDR3 sequences, about 95% seen only once; the top ten take 0.1%. What was sequenced was CD4+ T cells from PBMCs. Source of these receptors: a human donor in good health.

The CDR3, as DNA: TGTGCCACCAGTGATGCGAACAGAGGGACTGAAGCTTTCTTT. Its protein is CATSDANRGTEAFF. V gene TRBV24-1 combines with J gene TRBJ1-1; D not resolved. The germline V gene encodes CDR1 KGHDR and CDR2 SFDVKD. Between the trimmed V and J ends, which lost 3 bases and 5 bases, there was a span of 12 bases. The CDR3 has 14 residues.

V is TRBV18 and J is TRBJ2-1; no clear D gene. The CDR3 has 16 amino acids. Trimming stripped 2 bases from V and 7 bases from J, with 18 bases between. Germline assignment: CDR1 KGHSH and CDR2 LQKENI. The CDR3 DNA follows: TGTGCCAGCTCACCAGGGCCGACGGAGTTCGGGAATGAGCAGTTCTTC. Its translation is CASSPGPTEFGNEQFF.

This chain joins TRBV29-1 and TRBJ1-1, with D possibly matching TRBD1 (5 bases). CDR1 SQVTM and CDR2 ANQGSEA come from the germline V gene. V gave up 2 bases and J gave up 4 bases, with 11 bases separating them. The CDR3 is 13 amino acids. In DNA, the CDR3 is TGCAGCGTTGAAAAGGGTGGGGGCACTGAAGCTTTCTTT. Amino acid sequence: CSVEKGGGTEAFF.

The chain couples TRBV7-9 to TRBJ2-1; D remains ambiguous. V was pared by 2 bases and J by 1 base, with 6 bases between. Germline V lookup: CDR1 SEHNR, CDR2 FQNEAQ (reference sequence). This CDR3 spans 14 amino acids. The CDR3 nucleotides are TGTGCCAGCAGCTTATCCAGATCCTACAATGAGCAGTTCTTC. Its translation is CASSLSRSYNEQFF.

The chain has TRBV4-2 and TRBJ2-3, with D unclear. Germline CDR1 LGHNA, CDR2 YNFKEQ. This CDR3 has 14 amino acids. V was clipped by 1 base and J by 3 bases, with 8 bases between them. CDR3 residues: CASSQVQTTDTQYF. CDR3 DNA: TGTGCCAGCAGCCAAGTCCAGACTACAGATACGCAGTATTTT.

V and J are TRBV28 and TRBJ1-2, with D hard to call. Germline V gene data show CDR1 as MDHEN and CDR2 as SYDVKM. V lost 5 bases to trimming and J lost 0 bases, with 10 bases between them. The CDR3 sequence is 14 residues long. The CDR3 region is CASSKDRTNYGYTF. DNA of the CDR3: TGTGCCAGCAGTAAGGACCGTACTAACTATGGCTACACCTTC.

V and J are TRBV7-6 and TRBJ2-7; 9 bases are a match to TRBD2. Germline V gene data show CDR1 as SGHVS and CDR2 as FNYEAQ. V was clipped by 5 bases and J by 2 bases; unmatched bases: 7. This CDR3 spans 15 amino acids. Here the CDR3 reads CASSPQAGGPYEQYF. The CDR3 bases are TGTGCCAGCAGCCCCCAAGCGGGGGGTCCCTACGAGCAGTACTTC.

Here the CDR3 reads CSVRTQITNTEAFF. In DNA form, the CDR3 reads TGCAGCGTTCGGACACAAATAACGAACACTGAAGCTTTCTTT. The rearrangement joins TRBV29-1 to TRBJ1-1; a possible D gene is TRBD1 (5 bases). Trimming left V 5 bases short and J 1 base short, with 14 bases between. Germline-derived CDR1 and CDR2 are SQVTM and ANQGSEA. CDR3 length equals 14 residues. The full variable domain, in which reference TRBV29-1 and TRBJ1-1 provide the parts outside the CDR3, is SAVISQKPSRDICQRGTSLTIQCQVDSQVTMMFWYRQQPGQSLTLIATANQGSEATYESGFVIDKFPISRPNLTFSTLTVSNMSPEDSSIYLCSVRTQITNTEAFFGQGTRLTVV.

The rearrangement joins TRBV3-1 to TRBJ2-5; TRBD1 matches 10 bases. J gave up 4 bases and V 4 bases, and 12 bases lay outside the gene matches. This CDR3 is built from 17 residues. Germline loops: CDR1 LGHDT, CDR2 YNNKEL (reference sequence). CDR3 region: CASSLGTGVLGGETQYF. The CDR3, as DNA: TGTGCCAGCAGCCTCGGGACAGGGGTTCTGGGAGGAGAGACCCAGTACTTC.

V is TRBV3-1 and J is TRBJ1-2, with 9 nucleotides matching TRBD1. This CDR3 region has 17 residues. V lost 0 bases and J lost 4; bases outside the gene matches: 9. CDR1 is LGHDT and CDR2 is YNNKEL in the germline V gene (reference sequence). In DNA form, the CDR3 reads TGTGCCAGCAGCCAAGAAGGGGACAGGGCCCCTCGCTATGGCTACACCTTC. Its translation is CASSQEGDRAPRYGYTF.

The chain links TRBV20-1 to TRBJ1-2; 7 bases align to TRBD1. V lost 5 bases and J lost 7; bases outside the gene matches: 4. The CDR3 sequence is 11 residues long. The germline CDR1 and CDR2 sequences are DFQATT and SNEGSKA (reference sequence). The chain's CDR3 is CSARTGAGYTF. As DNA, the CDR3 is TGCAGTGCTCGGACAGGTGCTGGCTACACCTTC.

The J gene is TRBJ2-3, the V gene TRBV3-1; 13 bases align to TRBD2. The CDR3 has 18 amino acids. The trim removed 1 base at V and 5 bases at J, leaving 9 bases unmatched. Looked up from germline, CDR1 is LGHDT and CDR2 is YNNKEL (reference sequence). CDR3: CASSQGGLAGANRDTQYF. CDR3 nucleotides: TGTGCCAGCAGCCAAGGCGGACTAGCGGGAGCAAACAGAGATACGCAGTATTTT.

The J gene is TRBJ1-1, the V gene TRBV7-9, with D tentatively TRBD1 (5 bases). Germline lookup yields CDR1 SEHNR and CDR2 FQNEAQ (reference sequence). The CDR3 is 14 residues long. Trimming stripped 10 bases from V and 5 bases from J, with 20 bases between. CDR3 DNA: TGTGCCATCCTCCCGGGGGACGAATGGACTGAAGCTTTCTTT. Its translation is CAILPGDEWTEAFF. Combining the CDR3 with reference TRBV7-9 and TRBJ1-1 gives the whole variable domain DTGVSQNPRHKITKRGQNVTFRCDPISEHNRLYWYRQTLGQGPEFLTYFQNEAQLEKSRLLSDRFSAERPKGSFSTLEIQRTEQGDSAMYLCAILPGDEWTEAFFGQGTRLTVV.

The chain employs TRBV18 and TRBJ2-3; 9 positions agree with TRBD2. This CDR3 is 15 amino acids long. In germline, CDR1 is KGHSH, CDR2 LQKENI. J was trimmed by 2 bases and V by 6 bases; bases with no gene match: 6. CDR3: CASSTAGGSTDTQYF. CDR3 in DNA: TGTGCCAGCTCGACTGCGGGAGGGTCCACAGATACGCAGTATTTT.

The chain recombines TRBV20-1 with TRBJ2-1, with D uncertain. The CDR3 covers 13 residues. Germline lookup yields CDR1 DFQATT and CDR2 SNEGSKA (reference sequence). The CDR3 bases are TGCAGCTGTGCAGGTATGACCTACAATGAGCAGTTCTTC. Translated, it gives CSCAGMTYNEQFF.

The chain couples TRBV13 to TRBJ2-7, with 8 bases matching TRBD2. CDR3 length equals 15 residues. Trimming at V came to 2 bases and at J to 6 bases, leaving 9 bases not matched to a gene. Germline CDR1 PRHDT, CDR2 FYEKMQ (reference sequence). For the CDR3, the DNA is TGTGCCAGCAGCTTATACCGGGAGGGCAGGGTCGAGCAGTACTTC. Translating it yields CASSLYREGRVEQYF. Combining the CDR3 with reference TRBV13 and TRBJ2-7 gives the whole variable domain AAGVIQSPRHLIKEKRETATLKCYPIPRHDTVYWYQQGPGQDPQFLISFYEKMQSDKGSIPDRFSAQQFSDYHSELNMSSLELGDSALYFCASSLYREGRVEQYFGPGTRLTVT.

This chain uses TRBV4-3 with TRBJ2-3, with 8 bases that match TRBD2. This CDR3 has 19 amino acids. Germline-derived CDR1 and CDR2 are LGHNA and YSLEER. Trimming removed 2 bases from V and 1 base from J; junction bases left unmatched: 14. The chain's CDR3 is CASSQSPGTSRRGTDTQYF. CDR3 bases: TGCGCCAGCAGCCAAAGTCCCGGGACTAGTAGGAGGGGCACAGATACGCAGTATTTT.

This clonotype was observed a single time. The chain uses TRBV5-1 and TRBJ2-7, with TRBD1 as a possible D gene (8 bases). This CDR3 contains 14 residues. Germline CDR1 is SGHRS and CDR2 is YFSETQ. V was trimmed by 1 base and J by 4 bases, leaving 12 bases between them. Here the CDR3 DNA reads TGCGCCAGCAGCTTGAGCGGGGACAGGTACGAGCAGTACTTC. Its protein is CASSLSGDRYEQYF.

The chain couples TRBV27 to TRBJ1-1; a weak D match, TRBD1 (5 bases). Germline values: CDR1 MNHEY, CDR2 SMNVEV (reference sequence). V shed 5 bases and J shed 8 bases, with 15 bases lying between them. The CDR3 is 13 amino acids. The CDR3 coding sequence is TGTGCCAGCAGTCGGGGTGGGGCGTCGGAAGCTTTCTTT. It yields the protein CASSRGGASEAFF.

V gene TRBV6-9 combines with J gene TRBJ1-5; D not resolved. Germline V CDR1 and CDR2: MNHGY, SVAAGI. The CDR3 has 16 amino acids. Trimming cost V 3 bases and J 0 bases, with 12 bases left between them. CDR3: CASSYAAPVSNQPQHF. The CDR3 DNA is TGTGCCAGCAGTTACGCAGCTCCGGTTAGCAATCAGCCCCAGCATTTT.

This chain joins TRBV30 and TRBJ2-1; D perhaps matches TRBD2 (6 bases). Trimming removed 4 bases at V and 10 bases at J, with 17 bases between. Germline assignment: CDR1 GTSNPN and CDR2 SVGIG (reference sequence). The length of the CDR3 is 13 residues. CDR3 bases: TGTGCCTGGAACCGGGAGTTACGGGTGGAGCAGTTCTTC. Amino acids: CAWNRELRVEQFF.

In nucleotides, the CDR3 is TGTGCCAGCTCACCACTAACCGGAGCGACCTACGAGCAGTACTTC. Translation gives CASSPLTGATYEQYF. The chain recombines TRBV18 with TRBJ2-7, with D unresolved. The CDR3 covers 15 residues. Trimming cost V 1 base and J 2 bases, with 12 bases left between them. CDR1 KGHSH and CDR2 LQKENI come from the germline V gene.

J is TRBJ2-4 and V is TRBV6-2 or TRBV6-3, with TRBD2 matching over 11 bases. Germline lookup yields CDR1 MNHEY and CDR2 SVGEGT. With V trimmed by 6 bases and J by 0 bases, 7 bases remained unmatched. CDR3 length equals 17 residues. This CDR3 reads CASSKGLAELAKNIQYF. CDR3 nucleotide sequence: TGTGCCAGCAGCAAGGGACTAGCGGAACTAGCCAAAAACATTCAGTACTTC.

The chain has TRBV29-1 and TRBJ2-1, with 7 bases matching TRBD1. Trimming cost V 1 base and J 6 bases; bases outside gene matches: 6. This CDR3 spans 14 amino acids. CDR1 and CDR2 from the germline V gene are SQVTM and ANQGSEA. The CDR3: CSVEGQGVGNEQFF. CDR3 nucleotides: TGCAGCGTTGAAGGGCAGGGGGTGGGCAATGAGCAGTTCTTC.

This clonotype has only one observation. The V call is TRBV9, the J call TRBJ2-3; TRBD1 or TRBD2 may be the D gene (5 bases each). The CDR3 runs 15 residues. Per germline, CDR1 SGDLS and CDR2 YYNGEE. The ends were cut back, 4 bases at V and 9 bases at J, with 21 bases in the middle. The CDR3 DNA is TGTGCCAGCAGCCCCCGGGACGGTCCTTCCGAAACGCAGTATTTT. This gives the protein CASSPRDGPSETQYF.